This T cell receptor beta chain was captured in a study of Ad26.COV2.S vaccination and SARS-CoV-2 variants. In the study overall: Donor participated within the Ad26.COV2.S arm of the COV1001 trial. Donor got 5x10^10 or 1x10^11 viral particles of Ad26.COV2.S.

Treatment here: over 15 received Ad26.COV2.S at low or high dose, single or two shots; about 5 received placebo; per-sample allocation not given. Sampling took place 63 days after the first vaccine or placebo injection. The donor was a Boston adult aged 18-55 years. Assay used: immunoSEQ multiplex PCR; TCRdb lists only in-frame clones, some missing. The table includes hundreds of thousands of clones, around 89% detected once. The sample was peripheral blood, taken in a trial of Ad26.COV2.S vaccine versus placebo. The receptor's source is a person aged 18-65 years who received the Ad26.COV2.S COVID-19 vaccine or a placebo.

CDR3 nucleotides: TGTGCCAGCAGTTATTTAGCGGGAAGGGATACGCAGTATTTT. It encodes CASSYLAGRDTQYF. The chain has TRBV6-5 and TRBJ2-3; 8 bases map to TRBD2. This CDR3 is 14 amino acids long. From germline, CDR1 is MNHEY and CDR2 SVGAGI. V lost 3 bases to trimming and J lost 6 bases; unmatched junction nucleotides: 5.